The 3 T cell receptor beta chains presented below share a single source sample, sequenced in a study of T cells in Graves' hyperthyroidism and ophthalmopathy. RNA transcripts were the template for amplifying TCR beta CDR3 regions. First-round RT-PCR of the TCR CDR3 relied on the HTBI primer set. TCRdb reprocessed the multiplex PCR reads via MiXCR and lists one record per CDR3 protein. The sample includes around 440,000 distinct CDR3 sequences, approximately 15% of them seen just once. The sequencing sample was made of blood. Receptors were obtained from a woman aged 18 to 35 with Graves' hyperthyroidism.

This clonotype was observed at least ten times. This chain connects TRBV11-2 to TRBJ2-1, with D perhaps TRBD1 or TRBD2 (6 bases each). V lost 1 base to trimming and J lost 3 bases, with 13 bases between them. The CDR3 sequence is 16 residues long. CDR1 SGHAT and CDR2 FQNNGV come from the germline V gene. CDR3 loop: CASSLVRGPRYNEQFF. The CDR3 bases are TGTGCCAGCAGCTTAGTTCGGGGGCCTCGCTACAATGAGCAGTTCTTC. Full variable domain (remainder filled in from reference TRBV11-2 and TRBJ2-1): EAGVAQSPRYKIIEKRQSVAFWCNPISGHATLYWYQQILGQGPKLLIQFQNNGVVDDSQLPKDRFSAERLKGVDSTLKIQPAKLEDSAVYLCASSLVRGPRYNEQFFGPGTRLTVL.

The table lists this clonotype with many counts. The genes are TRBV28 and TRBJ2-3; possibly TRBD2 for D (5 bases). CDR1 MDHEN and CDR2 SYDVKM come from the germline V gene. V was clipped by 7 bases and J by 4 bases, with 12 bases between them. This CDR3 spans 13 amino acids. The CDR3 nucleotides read TGTGCCAGCACCCACCCGGGGTCAGATACGCAGTATTTT. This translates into CASTHPGSDTQYF.

CDR3: CASSLKVYEQYF. CDR3 DNA sequence: TGTGCCAGCAGCTTAAAAGTCTACGAGCAGTACTTC. The rearrangement links TRBV7-8 to TRBJ2-7; D remains ambiguous. Germline loops: CDR1 SGHVS, CDR2 FQNEAQ. Trimming shortened V by 2 bases and J by 3 bases, and 5 bases separated the two germline ends. The CDR3 sequence is 12 residues long.